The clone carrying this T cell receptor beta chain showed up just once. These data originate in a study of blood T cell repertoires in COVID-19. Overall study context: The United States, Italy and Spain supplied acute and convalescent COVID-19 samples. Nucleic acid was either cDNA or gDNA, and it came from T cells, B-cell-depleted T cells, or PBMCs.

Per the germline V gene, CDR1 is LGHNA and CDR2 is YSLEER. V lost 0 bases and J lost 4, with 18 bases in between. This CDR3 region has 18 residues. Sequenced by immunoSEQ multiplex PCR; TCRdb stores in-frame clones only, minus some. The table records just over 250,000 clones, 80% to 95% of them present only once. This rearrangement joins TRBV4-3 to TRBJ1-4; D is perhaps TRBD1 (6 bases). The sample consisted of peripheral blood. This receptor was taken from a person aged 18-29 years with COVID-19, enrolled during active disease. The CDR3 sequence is CASSQDWRTVQGNEKLFF. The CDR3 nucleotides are TGCGCCAGCAGCCAAGATTGGCGGACAGTTCAGGGTAATGAAAAACTGTTTTTT.